Below are 15 T cell receptor beta chains sequenced from a single sample in a study of blood T cell repertoires in COVID-19. Sequenced by immunoSEQ multiplex PCR; TCRdb stores in-frame clones only, minus some. The sample holds 90,000 to 100,000 clones, 80% to 90% seen once. The sample consisted of peripheral blood. These receptors were collected from a man in his fifties or sixties with COVID-19, enrolled during active disease.

This chain links TRBV11-3 with TRBJ1-4, with 8 bases aligning to TRBD1. The CDR3 contains 19 residues. Germline CDR1 is SGHNT and CDR2 is YENEEA. The V gene end was trimmed by 5 bases and the J gene end by 0 bases; junction bases not matched to a gene: 14. CDR3 sequence: CASSTRKKDRGPTNEKLFF. The DNA of the CDR3 is TGTGCCAGCAGCACACGAAAGAAAGACAGGGGCCCAACTAATGAAAAACTGTTTTTT.

This sequence joins TRBV27 and TRBJ2-2, with TRBD2 as a possible D gene (6 bases). The germline V gene encodes CDR1 MNHEY and CDR2 SMNVEV (reference sequence). The CDR3 is made up of 13 amino acids. V lost 6 bases and J lost 6, with 11 bases in between. CDR3 protein: CASRTPGAGELFF. For the CDR3, the DNA is TGTGCCAGCAGAACTCCGGGGGCCGGGGAGCTGTTTTTT.

This chain links TRBV6-2 or TRBV6-3 with TRBJ2-2, with D unclear. The CDR3 runs to 17 residues. In germline, CDR1 is MNHEY, CDR2 SVGEGT. Trimming stripped 5 bases from V and 5 bases from J, with 21 bases between. The CDR3 loop is CASSLPFPGARTGELFF. The CDR3 nucleotides are TGTGCCAGCAGTCTCCCCTTTCCCGGTGCGCGGACCGGGGAGCTGTTTTTT.

The chain combines TRBV2 with TRBJ1-2; D is possibly TRBD1 (6 bases). CDR1 is SNHLY, CDR2 FYNNEI, per germline. This CDR3 comprises 17 residues. Trimming stripped 6 bases from V and 7 bases from J, with 27 bases between. CDR3 nucleotide sequence: TGTGCCAGCAGCCGATCCGGTACAGGGCCCCTGTTGGGTGGCTACACCTTC. Protein: CASSRSGTGPLLGGYTF.

V and J are TRBV9 and TRBJ2-1; D remains unclear. The germline CDR1 and CDR2 sequences are SGDLS and YYNGEE. This CDR3 is 14 amino acids long. Between the trimmed V and J ends, which lost 0 bases and 4 bases, there was a span of 8 bases. CDR3 in amino acids: CASSVEAGYNEQFF. The CDR3 DNA follows: TGTGCCAGCAGCGTAGAGGCCGGGTACAATGAGCAGTTCTTC.

The V call is TRBV5-5, the J call TRBJ1-1, with D perhaps matching TRBD1 (6 bases). CDR1 and CDR2 (germline): SGHKS, YYEKEE (reference sequence). The CDR3 spans 16 residues. Trimming removed 6 bases at V and 1 base at J, with 19 bases between. This CDR3 is CASTTTTGPKNTEAFF. The CDR3 bases are TGTGCCAGCACCACCACAACAGGGCCTAAGAACACTGAAGCTTTCTTT.

The chain employs TRBV11-2 and TRBJ2-7, with D possibly being TRBD1 (5 bases). Germline CDR1 SGHAT, CDR2 FQNNGV. The CDR3 covers 14 residues. Trimming pared 5 bases from V and 0 bases from J, leaving 11 bases between. CDR3 in DNA: TGTGCCAGCAGCCCAGGGCCCCCCTCCTACGAGCAGTACTTC. Protein: CASSPGPPSYEQYF.

CDR3 in DNA: TGTGCCAGCAGCCCCGACAGTTTGGGGGGCTACACCTTC. Its protein product is CASSPDSLGGYTF. The chain combines TRBV7-9 with TRBJ1-2, with TRBD1 as a possible D gene (5 bases). CDR1 is SEHNR, CDR2 FQNEAQ, per germline (reference sequence). The V end lost 5 bases, the J end lost 8 bases, and 15 bases lay between the germline ends. The CDR3 spans 13 residues.

The chain uses TRBV7-2 and TRBJ2-7; 8 bases fit TRBD1. The CDR3 runs 14 residues. The V gene end was trimmed by 3 bases and the J gene end by 4 bases; junction bases not matched to a gene: 5. The germline V gene has CDR1 SGHTA and CDR2 FQGNSA. The CDR3 loop is CASSLAGQAYEQYF. As DNA, the CDR3 is TGTGCCAGCAGCTTGGCGGGACAGGCTTACGAGCAGTACTTC.

This clone was seen once. The chain employs TRBV20-1 and TRBJ1-2; D remains unclear. V lost 5 bases and J 7 bases, leaving 11 bases between the germline ends. The CDR3 contains 11 residues. Germline V gene data show CDR1 as DFQATT and CDR2 as SNEGSKA (reference sequence). The CDR3 DNA sequence: TGCAGTGCTTCGGACTCGGGTGGCTACACCTTC. Its translation is CSASDSGGYTF.

The CDR3 nucleotides are TGTGCCAGCATTGGGGGGAAGGCGAGGGTGAACACTGAAGCTTTCTTT. Its translation is CASIGGKARVNTEAFF. This chain joins TRBV3-1 (or the pseudogene TRBV3-2) and TRBJ1-1; D perhaps matches TRBD1 (5 bases). CDR1 LGHDT and CDR2 YNNKEL come from the germline V gene (reference sequence). The CDR3 runs 16 residues. V lost 7 bases and J lost 0, with 18 bases in between.

The V gene is TRBV5-8, the J gene TRBJ2-4; TRBD1 might be the D (5 bases). V was pared by 2 bases and J by 0 bases, with 9 bases between. This CDR3 has 15 amino acids. Germline-derived CDR1 and CDR2 are SGHTS and YDEGEE. The CDR3 spells CASSFRTIAKNIQYF. The CDR3 nucleotides read TGTGCCAGCAGCTTCAGGACAATAGCCAAAAACATTCAGTACTTC.

This clone was counted once. The V call is TRBV4-2, the J call TRBJ2-5; 9 positions agree with TRBD2. This CDR3 is built from 14 residues. CDR1 and CDR2 from the germline V gene are LGHNA and YNFKEQ. Germline trimming cut 5 bases from V and 4 bases from J; bases unmatched to any gene: 5. The CDR3 region is CASSYGSGGETQYF. CDR3 nucleotide sequence: TGTGCCAGCAGCTACGGTAGCGGGGGAGAGACCCAGTACTTC.

The genes are TRBV5-1 and TRBJ2-7; 7 positions agree with TRBD1. Germline V CDR1 and CDR2: SGHRS, YFSETQ. After removal of 0 bases from V and 5 bases from J, the junction contained 2 bases not matched to a gene. The CDR3 is 13 amino acids. The CDR3 sequence: CASSLAQGDEQYF. The CDR3 DNA reads as TGCGCCAGCAGCTTGGCCCAGGGGGACGAGCAGTACTTC. Full variable domain (missing parts from reference TRBV5-1 and TRBJ2-7): KAGVTQTPRYLIKTRGQQVTLSCSPISGHRSVSWYQQTPGQGLQFLFEYFSETQRNKGNFPGRFSGRQFSNSRSEMNVSTLELGDSALYLCASSLAQGDEQYFGPGTRLTVT.

This chain joins TRBV9 and TRBJ2-3; 8 bases are shared with TRBD2. The V gene's germline CDR1 is SGDLS and CDR2 YYNGEE. The CDR3 covers 19 residues. The junction had 16 bases not matched to a gene; V was cut back by 1 base and J by 3 bases. The CDR3 loop is CASSVPIGGVPQQTDTQYF. CDR3 sequence (DNA): TGTGCCAGCAGCGTACCTATCGGGGGGGTCCCACAGCAGACAGATACGCAGTATTTT.